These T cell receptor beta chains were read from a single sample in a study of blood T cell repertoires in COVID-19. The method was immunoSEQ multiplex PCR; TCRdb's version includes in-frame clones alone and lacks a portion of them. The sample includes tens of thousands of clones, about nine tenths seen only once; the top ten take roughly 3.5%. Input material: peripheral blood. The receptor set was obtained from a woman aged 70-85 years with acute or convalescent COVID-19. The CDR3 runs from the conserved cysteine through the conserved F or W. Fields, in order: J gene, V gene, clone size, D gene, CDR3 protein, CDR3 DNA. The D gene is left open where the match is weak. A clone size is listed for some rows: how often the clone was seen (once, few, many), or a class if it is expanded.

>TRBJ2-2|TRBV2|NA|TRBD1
CASRETGVTGELFF
TGTGCCAGCAGGGAGACAGGGGTCACCGGGGAGCTGTTTTTT
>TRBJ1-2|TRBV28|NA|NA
CASSHAQGFGYTF
TGTGCCAGCAGCCATGCCCAGGGTTTTGGCTACACCTTC
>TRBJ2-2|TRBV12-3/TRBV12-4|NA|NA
CASRLTGTGELFF
TGTGCCAGCAGACTTACAGGCACCGGGGAGCTGTTTTTT
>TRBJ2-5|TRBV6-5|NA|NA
CATLRGGWQETQYF
TGTGCCACCCTACGTGGGGGCTGGCAAGAGACCCAGTACTTC
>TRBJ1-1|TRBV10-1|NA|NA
CASSESLRMAFF
TGCGCCAGCAGTGAGTCGTTGCGAATGGCTTTCTTT
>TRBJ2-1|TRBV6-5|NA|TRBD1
CASSYFQGAGSEQFF
TGTGCCAGCAGTTACTTCCAGGGGGCCGGCAGTGAGCAGTTCTTC
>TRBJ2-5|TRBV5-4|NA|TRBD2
CASSLERGGGRQETQYF
TGTGCCAGCAGCTTGGAGAGGGGGGGCGGGAGGCAAGAGACCCAGTACTTC
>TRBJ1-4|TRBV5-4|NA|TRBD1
CASSPGGQGNEKLFF
TGTGCCAGCAGCCCGGGGGGACAGGGGAATGAAAAACTGTTTTTT
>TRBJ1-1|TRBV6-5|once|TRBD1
CASSRGTGTHEAFF
TGTGCCAGCAGTAGAGGGACAGGGACCCATGAAGCTTTCTTT
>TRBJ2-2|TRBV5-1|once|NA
CASSLPANTGELFF
TGCGCCAGCAGCTTGCCCGCGAACACCGGGGAGCTGTTTTTT
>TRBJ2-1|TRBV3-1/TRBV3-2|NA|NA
CASSQEPGYNEQFF
TGTGCCAGCAGCCAAGAACCAGGGTACAATGAGCAGTTCTTC
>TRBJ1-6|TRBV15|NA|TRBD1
CATSGDRENSPLHF
TGTGCCACCAGCGGGGACAGGGAAAATTCACCCCTCCACTTT
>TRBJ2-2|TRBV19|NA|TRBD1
CASRDRGANTGELFF
TGTGCCAGTAGGGACAGGGGTGCTAACACCGGGGAGCTGTTTTTT
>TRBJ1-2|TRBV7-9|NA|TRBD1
CASSSRQGALGYGYTF
TGTGCCAGCAGCTCCCGACAGGGGGCGCTTGGTTATGGCTACACCTTC
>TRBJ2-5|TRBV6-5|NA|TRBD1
CASNGAGGASETQYF
TGTGCCAGCAACGGGGCAGGGGGCGCATCAGAGACCCAGTACTTC
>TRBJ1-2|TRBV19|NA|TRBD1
CASSGTAVGNGYTF
TGTGCCAGTAGTGGGACAGCAGTGGGGAATGGCTACACCTTC
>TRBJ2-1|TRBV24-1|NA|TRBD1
CATSASGQPNYNEQFF
TGTGCCACCAGTGCCTCGGGACAGCCAAACTACAATGAGCAGTTCTTC
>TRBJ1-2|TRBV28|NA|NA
CASSLLAGTRYGYTF
TGTGCCAGCAGTTTATTGGCAGGTACCCGCTATGGCTACACCTTC
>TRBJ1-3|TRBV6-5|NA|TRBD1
CAGQGTLSGNTIYF
TGTGCCGGACAGGGGACGTTGTCTGGAAACACCATATATTTT
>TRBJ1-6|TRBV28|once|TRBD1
CASSSGGTGTSPLHF
TGTGCCAGCAGTTCCGGCGGGACAGGGACTTCACCCCTCCACTTT
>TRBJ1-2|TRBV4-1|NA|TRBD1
CASSQPGQGLFGYTF
TGCGCCAGCAGCCAGCCGGGACAGGGCCTTTTTGGCTACACCTTC
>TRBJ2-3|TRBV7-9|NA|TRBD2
CASSANPSGLTDTQYF
TGTGCCAGCAGCGCGAACCCTAGCGGCCTCACAGATACGCAGTATTTT
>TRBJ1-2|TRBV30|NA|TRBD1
CAWSPPGQASYGYTF
TGTGCCTGGAGTCCACCGGGACAGGCTTCCTATGGCTACACCTTC
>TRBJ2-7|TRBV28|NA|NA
CASSLTGSSYEQYF
TGTGCCAGCAGTTTAACAGGGAGCTCCTACGAGCAGTACTTC
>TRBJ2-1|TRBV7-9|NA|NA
CASSPARWQNEQFF
TGTGCCAGCAGCCCGGCTAGGTGGCAGAATGAGCAGTTCTTC
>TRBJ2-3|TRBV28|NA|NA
CASRTWTSTDTQYF
TGTGCCAGCAGGACTTGGACTAGCACAGATACGCAGTATTTT
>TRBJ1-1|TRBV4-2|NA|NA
CASSRGQNTEAFF
TGTGCCAGCAGCCGGGGACAGAACACTGAAGCTTTCTTT
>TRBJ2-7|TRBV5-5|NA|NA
CASSLAPSVTYEQYF
TGTGCCAGCAGCTTGGCCCCTAGCGTAACCTACGAGCAGTACTTC
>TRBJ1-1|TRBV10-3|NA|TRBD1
CAAEGAGTEAFF
TGTGCCGCCGAGGGGGCGGGCACTGAAGCTTTCTTT
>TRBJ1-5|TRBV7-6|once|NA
CASSLAPGHNQPQHF
TGTGCCAGCAGCTTAGCCCCAGGGCACAATCAGCCCCAGCATTTT
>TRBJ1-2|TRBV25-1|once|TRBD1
CASSESGTGSGGYTF
TGTGCCAGCAGTGAATCAGGGACAGGGAGCGGTGGCTACACCTTC
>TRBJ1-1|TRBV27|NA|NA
CASSLAGEGTEAFF
TGTGCCAGCAGTTTGGCAGGGGAAGGTACTGAAGCTTTCTTT
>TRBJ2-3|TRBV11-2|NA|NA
CASSRAAESTDTQYF
TGTGCCAGCTCCCGAGCGGCCGAGAGCACAGATACGCAGTATTTT
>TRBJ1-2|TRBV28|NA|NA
CASSGHASYGYTF
TGTGCCAGCAGTGGGCACGCTTCCTATGGCTACACCTTC
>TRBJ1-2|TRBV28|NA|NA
CASSLERNYGYTF
TGTGCCAGCAGTTTAGAACGGAACTATGGCTACACCTTC
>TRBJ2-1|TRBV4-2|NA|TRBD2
CASTLSGGGRAGNEQFF
TGTGCCAGCACGCTCAGCGGTGGCGGGAGGGCGGGCAATGAGCAGTTCTTC
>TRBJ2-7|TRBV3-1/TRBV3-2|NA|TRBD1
CASSHRGLSYEQYF
TGTGCCAGCAGCCACAGGGGGCTCTCCTACGAGCAGTACTTC
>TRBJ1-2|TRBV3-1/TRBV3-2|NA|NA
CASSHVRGISYGYTF
TGTGCCAGCAGCCACGTACGAGGTATCAGCTATGGCTACACCTTC
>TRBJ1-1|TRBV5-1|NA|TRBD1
CASNGAQDRMNTEAFF
TGCGCCAGCAATGGCGCGCAGGACAGGATGAACACTGAAGCTTTCTTT
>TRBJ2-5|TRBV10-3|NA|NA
CAISQTQDHQETQYF
TGTGCCATCAGTCAGACACAGGACCACCAAGAGACCCAGTACTTC
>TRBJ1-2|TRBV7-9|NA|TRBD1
CASSVTGALANYGYTF
TGTGCCAGCAGCGTCACAGGGGCCCTAGCTAACTATGGCTACACCTTC
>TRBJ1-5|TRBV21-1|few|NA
CASSEKEGDSGYNQPQHF
TGTGCCAGCAGCGAAAAAGAGGGGGACAGCGGCTACAATCAGCCCCAGCATTTT
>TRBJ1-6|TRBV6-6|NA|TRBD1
CASSGQGKSSPLHF
TGTGCCAGCAGTGGACAGGGGAAGAGTTCACCCCTCCACTTT
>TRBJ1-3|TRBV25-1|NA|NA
CASSVPEPGLGRDTIYF
TGTGCCAGCAGTGTGCCCGAACCGGGCCTCGGGAGGGACACCATATATTTT
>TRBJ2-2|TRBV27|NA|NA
CASSLFGRVEIGELFF
TGTGCCAGCAGTTTATTTGGCAGGGTAGAGATCGGGGAGCTGTTTTTT
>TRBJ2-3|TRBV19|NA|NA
CASSIGGPRDTQYF
TGTGCCAGTAGTATAGGGGGCCCTAGGGATACGCAGTATTTT
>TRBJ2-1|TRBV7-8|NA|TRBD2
CASSLSGGVSTEQFF
TGTGCCAGCAGCCTTAGCGGGGGGGTTAGTACTGAGCAGTTCTTC
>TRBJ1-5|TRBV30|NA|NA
CAWSAVTSNQPQHF
TGTGCCTGGAGTGCGGTAACTAGCAATCAGCCCCAGCATTTT
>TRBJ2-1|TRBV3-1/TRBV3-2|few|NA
CASRGAYEQFF
TGTGCCAGCAGGGGGGCCTATGAGCAGTTCTTC
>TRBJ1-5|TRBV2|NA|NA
CASTTDLGRNQPQHF
TGTGCCAGCACCACCGATCTTGGGCGCAATCAGCCCCAGCATTTT
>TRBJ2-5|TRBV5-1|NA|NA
CASSPGTPQETQYF
TGCGCCAGCAGCCCGGGGACTCCTCAAGAGACCCAGTACTTC
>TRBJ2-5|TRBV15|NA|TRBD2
CATSRDLAGGPWSQETQYF
TGTGCCACCAGCAGAGATCTAGCGGGGGGACCTTGGAGCCAAGAGACCCAGTACTTC
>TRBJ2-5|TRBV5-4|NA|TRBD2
CASSLAGGTQETQYF
TGTGCCAGCAGCCTAGCGGGAGGCACCCAAGAGACCCAGTACTTC
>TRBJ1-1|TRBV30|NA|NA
CAWRLTTGTEAFF
TGTGCCTGGAGACTAACAACGGGCACTGAAGCTTTCTTT
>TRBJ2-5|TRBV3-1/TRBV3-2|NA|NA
CASSPRASPRQETQYF
TGTGCCAGCAGCCCCAGGGCCTCACCCCGCCAAGAGACCCAGTACTTC
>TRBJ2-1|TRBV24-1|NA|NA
CATSLAPPNNEQFF
TGTGCCACCAGCCTGGCCCCTCCAAACAATGAGCAGTTCTTC